This is a list of T cell receptor beta chains from one sample in a study of blood T cell repertoires in COVID-19. TCRdb keeps only in-frame clones here, not all; method: immunoSEQ multiplex PCR. The sample has around 260,000 clones, 83% seen once. Sequencing input: peripheral blood. These receptors were collected from a woman aged 45 to 65 who had recovered from COVID-19. Each CDR3 is given with its conserved first and last residue.

CDR3: CASKVVGQATDTQYF
V: TRBV19
length: 15

CDR3: CASSYPGTSGSYEQYF
V: TRBV7-9
length: 16

CDR3: CASSFNLANYGYTF
V: TRBV28
length: 14

CDR3: CATTRGGSDTQYF
V: TRBV19
length: 13

CDR3: CASRRERGGVSHYGYTF
V: TRBV28
length: 17

CDR3: CASSVASEGGDEQFF
V: TRBV6-2/TRBV6-3
length: 15

CDR3: CASSPLGANVLTF
V: TRBV7-8
length: 13

CDR3: CASSTPGNSPLHF
V: TRBV6-5
length: 13

CDR3: CASSLVGRRSNTGELFF
V: TRBV4-1
length: 17

CDR3: CASSPAGGTNDYQPEKLFF
V: TRBV4-3
length: 19

CDR3: CASSQEEGGTGELFF
V: TRBV4-3
length: 15

CDR3: CASSQVQGVVEYEQYF
V: TRBV4-1
length: 16

CDR3: CASSMTGAVVAFF
V: TRBV19
length: 13

CDR3: CASSGDRGAYEQYF
V: TRBV25-1
length: 14

CDR3: CASSATVGNEKLFF
V: TRBV25-1
length: 14

CDR3: CATDRALAGAGSYEQYF
V: TRBV28
length: 17

CDR3: CASSQDSYYSYEQYF
V: TRBV4-2
length: 15

CDR3: CASSLGGRRKEKLFF
V: TRBV28
length: 15

CDR3: CASSLVGSGGYEQYF
V: TRBV7-2
length: 15

CDR3: CASSLLRGKVNTEAFF
V: TRBV5-6
length: 16

CDR3: CASSATEVPYNEQFF
V: TRBV18
length: 15

CDR3: CASSSLAYEQYF
V: TRBV3-1/TRBV3-2
length: 12

CDR3: CSASPGTGLISYGYTF
V: TRBV20-1
length: 16

CDR3: CASSVGLRENEQFF
V: TRBV9
length: 14

CDR3: CASSLAGASNEQFF
V: TRBV27
length: 14

CDR3: CASSLGDMYGYTF
V: TRBV27
length: 13

CDR3: CASRRSLDRGKLFF
V: TRBV6-5
length: 14

CDR3: CASSFGGNQPQHF
V: TRBV6-2/TRBV6-3
length: 13

CDR3: CASSLGGGNQPQHF
V: TRBV5-1
length: 14

CDR3: CASSQAVNPGQRYEQYF
V: TRBV14
length: 17

CDR3: CASSSSHGDTQYF
V: TRBV11-3
length: 13

CDR3: CAWSAAGWTDTQYF
V: TRBV30
length: 14

CDR3: CATSRVGGGYTF
V: TRBV15
length: 12

CDR3: CASRRTGENTEAFF
V: TRBV14
length: 14

CDR3: CASSPSGFNQPQHF
V: TRBV27
length: 14

CDR3: CASSSRAPKEKLFF
V: TRBV3-1/TRBV3-2
length: 14

CDR3: CASSFGQGAYNEQFF
V: TRBV27
length: 15

CDR3: CASSRDTNQPQHF
V: TRBV3-1/TRBV3-2
length: 13